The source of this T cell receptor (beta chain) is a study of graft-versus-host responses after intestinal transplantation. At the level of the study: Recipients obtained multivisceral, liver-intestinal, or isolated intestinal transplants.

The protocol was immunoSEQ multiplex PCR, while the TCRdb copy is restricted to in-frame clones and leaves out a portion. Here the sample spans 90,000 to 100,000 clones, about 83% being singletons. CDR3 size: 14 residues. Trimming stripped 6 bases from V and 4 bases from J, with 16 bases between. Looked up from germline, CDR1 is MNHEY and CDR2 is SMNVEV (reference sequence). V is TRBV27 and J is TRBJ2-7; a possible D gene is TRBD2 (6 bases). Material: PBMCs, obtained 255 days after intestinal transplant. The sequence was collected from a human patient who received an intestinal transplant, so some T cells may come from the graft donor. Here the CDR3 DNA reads TGTGCCAGCAGGAGGGTGGGGGGATCTTACGAGCAGTACTTC. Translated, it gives CASRRVGGSYEQYF.